This record concerns one T cell receptor beta chain sequence. The source of the sample is a study of control samples from healthy donors and cancer patients. The V end lost 6 bases, the J end lost 1 base, and 10 bases lay between the germline ends. Germline V lookup: CDR1 SGHTA, CDR2 FQGNSA. The CDR3 totals 13 residues. Sequencing was performed with immunoSEQ multiplex PCR; in TCRdb, only in-frame clones are kept and a portion is missing. Here the sample spans roughly 370,000 clones, around 90% being singletons. The sequenced material came from PBMCs. This TCR derives from a man in his forties or fifties with head and neck cancer. This chain links TRBV7-2 with TRBJ2-7; the D is unclear. DNA of the CDR3: TGTGCCAGCAGTACCCGTGGTTCCTACGAGCAGTACTTC. It encodes CASSTRGSYEQYF.